Listed below are T cell receptor beta chains from one sample, sequenced in a study of human T cells and chemical hapten exposure. TCRdb itself ran the RACE reads through MiXCR, one entry per CDR3 protein. The data show hundreds of thousands of distinct CDR3 sequences, around 6% seen once. Specimen: whole blood, collected in connection with sensitization to the hapten diphenylcyclopropenone (DPC). The receptor set was obtained from a woman aged 18-29 years with alopecia areata. Some clones in this sample may be carry-over from other donors' samples. CDR3s leave out the opening cysteine and the closing phenylalanine or tryptophan. D genes are given only for firm matches.

D gene	J gene	V gene	CDR3 protein
TRBD1	TRBJ1-6	TRBV7-9	ASSHGTGVDNSPLH
-	TRBJ1-6	TRBV11-2	ASRYRRTEYNSPLH
TRBD1	TRBJ1-5	TRBV5-1	ASSWGQGDPQH
-	TRBJ2-1	TRBV6-2/TRBV6-3	ASSYYRLSSYNEQF
TRBD2	TRBJ2-3	TRBV11-2	ASSLGLALRSDTQY
TRBD1	TRBJ2-5	TRBV18	ASSPTGGETQY
TRBD1	TRBJ2-1	TRBV12-5	ASVGGQGYNEQF
TRBD2	TRBJ2-1	TRBV2	ASGSGGYRSNEQF
-	TRBJ1-1	TRBV7-3	ASSLLPGANEAF
-	TRBJ1-4	TRBV12-5	ASGLGTTANEKLF
-	TRBJ2-3	TRBV10-3	AISEGLVTDTQY
-	TRBJ2-1	TRBV12-3/TRBV12-4	ASIEGLGDEQF
-	TRBJ1-2	TRBV5-5	ASSSQGRLGYT
-	TRBJ1-1	TRBV28	ASSRGPLVNTEAF
-	TRBJ2-3	TRBV7-8	ASSPSRGIRDTQY
-	TRBJ1-5	TRBV6-1	ASSEVGGRGQPQH
-	TRBJ1-1	TRBV2	ASNEGRYTEAF
-	TRBJ1-5	TRBV12-3/TRBV12-4	ASSLVAGYNQPQH
-	TRBJ1-2	TRBV29-1	SVEDSPGQFDYGYT
-	TRBJ2-6	TRBV6-5	ASGAGGANVLT
TRBD1	TRBJ1-3	TRBV7-9	ASSLGTGGAAGNTIY
-	TRBJ1-4	TRBV7-9	ASSLAMSTGNEKLF
-	TRBJ2-5	TRBV10-3	AISADFGQETQY
-	TRBJ1-2	TRBV29-1	SVASQGRVYGYT
-	TRBJ2-7	TRBV10-3	AISESGQSSYEQY
TRBD2	TRBJ2-1	TRBV7-2	AIGTSGVNEQF
-	TRBJ1-5	TRBV7-8	ASSAGRSWWNQPQH
TRBD1	TRBJ1-4	TRBV7-3	ASSLTGGENEKLF
TRBD2	TRBJ2-7	TRBV10-3	AVSAQPSSGGTYEQY
TRBD2	TRBJ2-7	TRBV4-3	ASSQELRGTAYEQY
-	TRBJ2-3	TRBV20-1	SAIPRLDTQY
-	TRBJ2-3	TRBV28	ATRRALSTDTQY
-	TRBJ2-1	TRBV2	ASRGSLSRYNEQF
-	TRBJ2-6	TRBV7-2	ASSLGGGASSGANVLT
TRBD1	TRBJ2-5	TRBV6-5	ASSYSLSQGEETQY
TRBD2	TRBJ2-3	TRBV29-1	SVDPSGATADTQY
-	TRBJ2-5	TRBV4-3	ASSQDFSETQY
-	TRBJ2-3	TRBV13	ASSSGWRSTDTQY
-	TRBJ2-2	TRBV10-3	AIRQNTGELF
-	TRBJ1-5	TRBV7-2	ASSVQGTSNQPQH
TRBD1	TRBJ1-4	TRBV2	ASNVQGVIEKLF
-	TRBJ1-4	TRBV6-6	ASSPPGEKLF
-	TRBJ2-1	TRBV5-1	ASSSPLGGVYNEQF
-	TRBJ1-5	TRBV12-3/TRBV12-4	ASSPASSNQPQH
TRBD2	TRBJ2-3	TRBV7-9	ASSLKVAGATDTQY
-	TRBJ2-3	TRBV9	ASSQYEGRTDTQY